A single T cell receptor (beta chain) is shown here with its context. The data originate from a study of CD8+ T cells in alopecia areata. cDNA serving as the sequencing template came from extracted, reverse transcribed RNA. The assay was immunoSEQ multiplex PCR, and TCRdb's table has in-frame clones only and misses some. The repertoire holds about 250,000 clones, with about 68% as singletons. This clonotype originated in a human donor with alopecia areata. The sample here was CD4+ T cells sorted from blood, taken at week 0.

CDR3 bases: TGTGCCAGCAGCTTAGCGAGGGTCCCGAGGTCGAATGAAAAACTGTTTTTT. It is translated as CASSLARVPRSNEKLFF. The V and J genes are TRBV11-2 and TRBJ1-4; D is ambiguous. The V end was cut by 1 base, the J end by 5 bases, with 17 bases between. The CDR3 runs 17 residues. Germline V lookup: CDR1 SGHAT, CDR2 FQNNGV.